The rows below give T cell receptor beta chains drawn from one sample of a study of shared clonotypes between healthy human individuals. Produced via immunoSEQ multiplex PCR; TCRdb's table is partial and in-frame only. The top ten clones hold approximately 0.5% of a sample with about 1.1 million clones, 78% of them seen once. Sample: memory CD4+ T cells from PBMCs. These receptors were obtained from a man younger than 35 in good health. Some clones in this sample may be carry-over from other donors' samples. Each CDR3 is given with its conserved first and last residue. A D gene is named only where the DNA matches it firmly. Only part of the rows carry a size: once, few, many, or a class if the clone is expanded.

V	J	size	length	D	CDR3
TRBV6-5	TRBJ2-7	-	13	TRBD2	CASMGGGQHEQYF
TRBV9	TRBJ1-1	few	15	-	CASSLTGYTNTEAFF
TRBV6-5	TRBJ2-2	-	16	TRBD1	CASSWGQGQNTGELFF
TRBV6-6	TRBJ2-7	once	15	TRBD1	CASSYVGQGAYEQYF
TRBV6-5	TRBJ2-3	-	15	TRBD2	CASTPGGVGVNTQYF
TRBV7-2	TRBJ1-2	few	13	-	CASSLDRPALYTF
TRBV11-2	TRBJ1-4	-	14	-	CASSLTTTNEKLFF
TRBV28	TRBJ2-7	many	13	TRBD2	CATIAGGLYEQYF
TRBV30	TRBJ1-1	-	13	-	CAWNPGGVTEAFF
TRBV5-1	TRBJ2-3	-	14	TRBD2	CASSLQAGVDTQYF
TRBV5-4	TRBJ2-3	once	15	-	CASSLDGGSTDTQYF
TRBV5-6	TRBJ1-1	once	15	TRBD1	CASSFRLTTGLEAFF
TRBV4-3	TRBJ1-3	-	14	-	CASSQAQSGNTIYF
TRBV30	TRBJ1-6	-	13	-	CAWRTVSYSPLHF
TRBV27	TRBJ1-5	once	15	-	CASRLNDRPNQPQHF
TRBV7-9	TRBJ2-5	-	14	TRBD1	CASSLGTGEETQYF
TRBV6-1	TRBJ1-4	once	17	TRBD1	CASSEDKGQGAVGKLFF
TRBV7-3	TRBJ2-1	once	15	-	CASSLQGRSYNEQFF
TRBV7-6	TRBJ2-1	-	15	TRBD1	CASRKIPGQGDEQFF
TRBV19	TRBJ1-5	-	13	-	CASSSEGNQPQHF
TRBV7-2	TRBJ1-4	-	16	-	CASSLTGGPLGEKLFF
TRBV11-2	TRBJ1-2	once	13	TRBD1	CASSPQGFAGYTF
TRBV4-3	TRBJ2-5	-	15	TRBD2	CASSRTSGSWETQYF
TRBV7-2	TRBJ1-3	-	16	-	CASSFSGGGAGNTIYF
TRBV28	TRBJ2-5	-	13	TRBD2	CASLAGDRQTQYF
TRBV6-5	TRBJ2-7	-	15	TRBD1	CASSLRQGRTYEQYF
TRBV7-3	TRBJ2-2	once	15	TRBD2	CASSPRSGGTGELFF